This T cell receptor (beta chain) stems from a study of blood T cell repertoires in COVID-19 (dated by TCRdb to between 2020 and 2021). For the wider study: Samples from collaborators originated in the United States, Italy and Spain and spanned both the acute and convalescent phases of COVID-19. The repertoires were released in a freely available public database meant as a resource for research on the immune response to SARS-CoV-2. Where available, HLA class I and class II types were obtained from metadata supplied by the sample provider rather than from assay-based typing. The samples were drawn from two sources: the first 160 participants of the ongoing ImmuneRACE study, and fewer than 1,500 subjects contributed by 6 global collaborators. The dataset comprised deeply sampled blood TCRbeta repertoires from subjects exposed to, actively infected with, or recovered from COVID-19. Nearly every sample came with metadata listing a de-identified subject ID, COVID-19 status, age in years and sex. The material from the prospective study consisted of cDNA or gDNA derived from T cells, B-cell-depleted T cells, or PBMCs. On the study overall, not on this receptor specifically: Clinical and demographic metadata were provided uncurated, with the amount varying by source and participant.

The germline V gene (reference sequence) supplies CDR1 SGHNT and CDR2 YYREEE. The CDR3 starts with the cysteine, ends with the phenylalanine, and has 13 residues. Only the CDR3 DNA stays, 39 bases, in frame from base 1. A distance of 11 bases separates the germline ends of V and J, which lose 0 bases and 8 bases respectively. This clone was seen only once. Its antigen target is currently unknown. It has no much larger one-base neighbor in the sample; base qualities were not kept. Participants in the prospective study were enrolled through a virtual design, were aged about 18 to 89 years, and lived in fewer than 30 United States geographic areas. Cohort assignment in the prospective study relied on participant-reported clinical history from a screening survey and a study questionnaire. Recovered participants in ImmuneRACE Cohort 3 were defined as having two consecutive negative NP/OP PCR tests, clearance from a healthcare professional, or resolution of symptoms. In the prospective study, whole blood, serum and a nasopharyngeal or oropharyngeal swab were collected from each participant by mobile phlebotomists. Participants in the prospective study had the option to provide additional blood draws and questionnaires over a roughly two-month period. Blood samples from the prospective study were shipped frozen or at room temperature prior to DNA extraction.

TCRbeta CDR3 regions were amplified from genomic DNA by means of the immunoSEQ Assay, a bias-controlled multiplex PCR. Processing in the source paper ran as follows. The number of nucleated cells in each sample was estimated by amplification of reference gene primers within the assay. Sequence reads were collapsed and filtered to measure the absolute abundance of every unique TCRbeta CDR3 rearrangement. Productive Simpson clonality was computed per sample as the square root of Simpson's diversity index over productive rearrangements. Held by TCRdb, this immuneACCESS table contains in-frame sequences only and omits some clones. Under half of the omission traces to an unresolved V gene where checked; the cause of the rest is unknown. V and J calls and clone size are copied from that table; D and trimming were computed from the DNA. The sample table records fewer than 350,000 clones; around 85% of these occur just once. The top ten clonotypes cover roughly 2.7% of the sample.

The sequencing input was PBMCs or T cells enriched from blood (not recorded which). The sequence was collected from a woman between 50 and 59 years old who had recovered from COVID-19. The V gene is TRBV5-4 and the J gene is TRBJ1-2; the D segment could be TRBD1, given 5 matching bases. CDR3 region: CASSLGAGYGYTF. DNA sequence: TGTGCCAGCAGCTTGGGGGCAGGGTACGGCTACACCTTC.